These 8 T cell receptor beta chains originate from one sample sequenced in a study of blood T cell repertoires in COVID-19. The assay was immunoSEQ multiplex PCR, and TCRdb's table has in-frame clones only and misses some. The sample holds around 100,000 clones, about 90% seen once. Sequences were obtained from peripheral blood. The receptor set was obtained from a man aged 30 to 45 in a cohort sampled during active COVID-19.

This sequence joins TRBV27 and TRBJ2-5; D ambiguous. V lost 5 bases to trimming and J lost 5 bases, with 15 bases between them. This CDR3 comprises 14 residues. The germline V gene encodes CDR1 MNHEY and CDR2 SMNVEV (reference sequence). The CDR3 region is CASSPSTAGETQYF. In DNA, the CDR3 is TGTGCCAGCAGTCCTTCGACCGCCGGGGAGACCCAGTACTTC.

The chain links TRBV7-2 to TRBJ2-7, with a tentative D call TRBD1 (5 bases). Germline V CDR1 and CDR2: SGHTA, FQGNSA. Between the trimmed V and J ends, which lost 2 bases and 1 base, there was a span of 15 bases. The CDR3 covers 16 residues. Written as DNA, the CDR3 is TGTGCCAGCAGCTTAACAACTGACAGTTATTCCTACGAGCAGTACTTC. Amino acids: CASSLTTDSYSYEQYF.

The chain recombines TRBV10-3 with TRBJ2-5; a weak D match, TRBD2 (5 bases). The germline gives CDR1 ENHRY, CDR2 SYGVKD. V was clipped by 4 bases and J by 5 bases, with 8 bases between them. CDR3 size: 12 residues. The CDR3 is CAISVRGETQYF. The CDR3 DNA is TGTGCCATCAGTGTGCGAGGGGAGACCCAGTACTTC.

The chain uses TRBV6-5 and TRBJ2-7; 12 bases line up with TRBD2. The CDR3 loop spans 16 amino acids. The V gene's germline CDR1 is MNHEY and CDR2 SVGAGI. V gave up 2 bases and J gave up 2 bases; unmatched junction bases: 4. CDR3 in DNA: TGTGCCAGCAGTTACGCGACTAGCGGGGGACCCTACGAGCAGTACTTC. Its translation is CASSYATSGGPYEQYF.

The V call is TRBV6-5, the J call TRBJ2-2; possible D gene TRBD2, 7 bases. Per germline, CDR1 MNHEY and CDR2 SVGAGI. Trimming left V 4 bases short and J 5 bases short, with 17 bases between. The CDR3 length is 16 residues. The DNA of the CDR3 is TGTGCCAGCAGTTTTCTGAGGGGGGGCGGAACCGGGGAGCTGTTTTTT. It encodes CASSFLRGGGTGELFF.

V usage is TRBV5-4 and J usage is TRBJ2-5; the match to TRBD2 covers 7 bases. Trimming at V came to 4 bases and at J to 5 bases, leaving 11 bases not matched to a gene. The CDR3 runs 15 residues. In germline, CDR1 is SGHNT, CDR2 YYREEE (reference sequence). The CDR3 nucleotides read TGTGCCAGCAGCCCACCAAGGGAGGGAATCGAGACCCAGTACTTC. Protein sequence: CASSPPREGIETQYF.

This chain joins TRBV7-2 and TRBJ1-1, with D unclear. The CDR3 has 15 amino acids. Trimming left V 1 base short and J 1 base short, with 10 bases between. Germline values: CDR1 SGHTA, CDR2 FQGNSA. The CDR3 DNA follows: TGTGCCAGCAGCTTAGGAGGGTCCGGGAACACTGAAGCTTTCTTT. It specifies CASSLGGSGNTEAFF.

V and J are TRBV5-5 and TRBJ1-2, with D tentatively TRBD1 (6 bases). CDR1 SGHKS and CDR2 YYEKEE come from the germline V gene (reference sequence). The CDR3 is made up of 15 amino acids. The V end was cut by 0 bases, the J end by 4 bases, with 13 bases between. The DNA of the CDR3 is TGTGCCAGCAGCTTGGAGGGACAAGGCCCCTATGGCTACACCTTC. Its protein product is CASSLEGQGPYGYTF.